Each of the 14 T cell receptor beta chains below was sequenced from the same sample in a study of naive and memory T cell subsets. Both TRBC1 and TRBC2 were covered by a beta constant-region primer of two equimolar oligonucleotides. Each CDR3 protein gets one entry after TCRdb re-called the UMI-ligation and nested PCR reads with MiXCR. The table lists around 160,000 distinct CDR3 sequences, over 15% of them singletons. Sequencing used naive CD4+ T cells from blood. These receptors were obtained from a human donor in good health.

The V call is TRBV19, the J call TRBJ1-2; the D is unclear. Trimming left V 3 bases short and J 2 bases short, with 7 bases between. The CDR3 length is 13 residues. Germline V lookup: CDR1 LNHDA, CDR2 SQIVND (reference sequence). The DNA of the CDR3 is TGTGCCAGTAGTATCGGCAGAAACTATGGCTACACCTTC. Amino acids: CASSIGRNYGYTF.

This rearrangement joins TRBV4-1 to TRBJ1-4; D uncertain. CDR3 length: 16 residues. The V end lost 3 bases, the J end lost 8 bases, and 19 bases lay between the germline ends. CDR1 MGHRA and CDR2 YSYEKL come from the germline V gene. The CDR3 region is CASSQPLQGRLEKLFF. CDR3 DNA: TGCGCCAGCAGCCAGCCTTTACAAGGTCGATTAGAAAAACTGTTTTTT.

The chain employs TRBV6-2 or TRBV6-3 and TRBJ2-3; maybe TRBD2 (6 bases). This CDR3 has 14 amino acids. Trimming stripped 5 bases from V and 2 bases from J, with 11 bases between. CDR1 and CDR2 from the germline V gene are MNHEY and SVGEGT. As DNA, the CDR3 is TGTGCCAGCAGTACGGGGGATTTCACAGATACGCAGTATTTT. Protein sequence: CASSTGDFTDTQYF.

This chain links TRBV5-5 with TRBJ1-5; unclear D gene. The CDR3 contains 16 residues. Trimming shortened V by 1 base and J by 1 base, and 12 bases separated the two germline ends. The germline CDR1 and CDR2 sequences are SGHKS and YYEKEE (reference sequence). CDR3 DNA sequence: TGTGCCAGCAGCTTGCAGGTAGTTACGAGCAATCAGCCCCAGCATTTT. Encoded protein: CASSLQVVTSNQPQHF.

The sample holds a few counts of this clonotype. This chain uses TRBV4-2 with TRBJ2-5, with D possibly being TRBD1 or TRBD2 (5 bases each). The ends were cut back, 2 bases at V and 5 bases at J, with 21 bases in the middle. The germline V gene has CDR1 LGHNA and CDR2 YNFKEQ. The CDR3 has 17 amino acids. The CDR3 loop is CASSQLTGTLTSETQYF. CDR3 in DNA: TGTGCCAGCAGCCAACTCACCGGGACCCTAACAAGTGAGACCCAGTACTTC.

The rearrangement links TRBV7-9 to TRBJ2-3; D remains ambiguous. CDR3 length: 14 residues. V lost 6 bases and J 3 bases, leaving 13 bases between the germline ends. CDR1 is SEHNR, CDR2 FQNEAQ, per germline (reference sequence). Here the CDR3 DNA reads TGTGCCAGCAGGCCGTGGGGAAGGACAGATACGCAGTATTTT. This gives the protein CASRPWGRTDTQYF.

This clonotype was observed a single time. The chain recombines TRBV24-1 with TRBJ2-1; 9 nucleotides agree with TRBD2. Looked up from germline, CDR1 is KGHDR and CDR2 is SFDVKD. CDR3 size: 15 residues. The V gene end was trimmed by 0 bases and the J gene end by 8 bases; junction bases not matched to a gene: 4. The CDR3 loop is CATSDLASGEDEQFF. CDR3 nucleotides: TGTGCCACCAGTGATTTGGCTAGCGGGGAGGATGAGCAGTTCTTC.

The J gene is TRBJ2-7, the V gene TRBV12-3 or TRBV12-4; 7 nucleotides align to TRBD2. The J segment lost 3 bases and the V segment lost 5 bases, leaving 7 bases of the junction unmatched. This CDR3 has 14 amino acids. CDR3 residues: CASSAPGGIYEQYF. The CDR3 coding sequence is TGTGCCAGCAGTGCTCCCGGGGGGATCTACGAGCAGTACTTC.

The V and J genes are TRBV5-4 and TRBJ2-3; TRBD1 agrees at 9 bases. CDR1 and CDR2 (germline): SGHNT, YYREEE (reference sequence). Trimming at V came to 2 bases and at J to 5 bases, leaving 3 bases not matched to a gene. The CDR3 sequence is 14 residues long. The CDR3 here is CASSFRQGEDTQYF. DNA of the CDR3: TGTGCCAGCAGCTTTCGACAGGGGGAAGATACGCAGTATTTT.

This clonotype was observed at least ten times. The CDR3 here is CASTRDTYEQYF. The CDR3 nucleotides read TGTGCCAGCACTCGGGACACCTACGAGCAGTACTTC. The chain employs TRBV25-1 and TRBJ2-7; perhaps TRBD1 as D (6 bases). Looked up from germline, CDR1 is MGHDK and CDR2 is SYGVNS. Between the trimmed V and J ends, which lost 7 bases and 2 bases, there was a span of 9 bases. The CDR3 totals 12 residues.

The rearrangement links TRBV19 to TRBJ2-1; no definite D call. The germline gives CDR1 LNHDA, CDR2 SQIVND (reference sequence). V was pared by 3 bases and J by 4 bases, with 10 bases between. The CDR3 covers 14 residues. The CDR3: CASSIRSGYNEQFF. The CDR3 nucleotides are TGTGCCAGTAGTATTCGCTCCGGGTACAATGAGCAGTTCTTC.

The chain carries TRBV7-2 and TRBJ1-5; D possibly corresponds to TRBD1 (5 bases). The CDR3 length is 13 residues. Looked up from germline, CDR1 is SGHTA and CDR2 is FQGNSA. V dropped 5 bases and J dropped 4 bases, with 9 bases sitting between them. DNA of the CDR3: TGTGCCAGCAGCCAACAGGAGAATCAGCCCCAGCATTTT. As protein: CASSQQENQPQHF. Full variable domain (outside the CDR3, taken from reference TRBV7-2 and TRBJ1-5): GAGVSQSPSNKVTEKGKDVELRCDPISGHTALYWYRQSLGQGLEFLIYFQGNSAPDKSGLPSDRFSAERTGGSVSTLTIQRTQQEDSAVYLCASSQQENQPQHFGDGTRLSIL.

This clonotype was observed a handful of times. V and J are TRBV29-1 and TRBJ2-2; D perhaps matches TRBD2 (6 bases). V was pared by 5 bases and J by 4 bases, with 14 bases between. Per germline, CDR1 SQVTM and CDR2 ANQGSEA. The CDR3 loop spans 14 amino acids. The CDR3 nucleotides read TGCAGCGTTACGGGAGTTTCGAGCACCGGGGAGCTGTTTTTT. Translating gives CSVTGVSSTGELFF.

The chain employs TRBV6-1 and TRBJ2-1; TRBD2 agrees at 14 bases. Germline loops: CDR1 MNHNS, CDR2 SASEGT. The J segment lost 2 bases and the V segment lost 3 bases, leaving 6 bases of the junction unmatched. This CDR3 is 18 amino acids long. The CDR3 here is CASSDGTSGSSAYNEQFF. DNA of the CDR3: TGTGCCAGCAGTGATGGGACTAGCGGGAGTTCGGCCTACAATGAGCAGTTCTTC.